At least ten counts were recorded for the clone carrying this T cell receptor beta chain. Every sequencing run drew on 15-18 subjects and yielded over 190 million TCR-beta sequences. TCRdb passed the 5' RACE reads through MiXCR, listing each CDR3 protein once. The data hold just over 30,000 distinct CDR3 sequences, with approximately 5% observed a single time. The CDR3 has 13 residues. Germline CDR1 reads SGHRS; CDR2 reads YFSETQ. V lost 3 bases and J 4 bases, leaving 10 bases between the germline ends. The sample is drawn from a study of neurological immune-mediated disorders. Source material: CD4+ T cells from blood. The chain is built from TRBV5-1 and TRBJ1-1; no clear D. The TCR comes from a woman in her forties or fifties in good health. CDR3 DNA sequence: TGCGCCAGCAGCTCATTCGGCGGCACTGAAGCTTTCTTT. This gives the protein CASSSFGGTEAFF.